The present TCR beta chain was sequenced within a study of CD8 T cells in ankylosing spondylitis. General study results and limits: Matched synovial fluid from ankylosing spondylitis patients was reported to be enriched for disease-linked clones. Clones linked to disease, bearing a CD8+ phenotype, were relatively rare in peripheral blood. Apparently characteristic of ankylosing spondylitis blood was a TCR beta motif (about 8 highly homologous variants).

Points on this clonotype: Its antigen is as yet unknown.

Looked up from germline, CDR1 is MGHDK and CDR2 is SYGVNS. V lost 8 bases and J lost 14, with 13 bases in between. The CDR3 covers 11 residues. A quantitative 5'-RACE method, one with molecular barcodes, was used to make TCR beta libraries. TCRdb re-called the 5' RACE reads with MiXCR, one entry per CDR3 protein. The table has some 340,000 distinct CDR3 sequences, over 12% seen once. Material: blood, either unsorted or a sorted T cell fraction (not recorded which). The sequence was obtained from a male donor with ankylosing spondylitis or in good health (not recorded which). The chain has TRBV25-1 and TRBJ1-6; TRBD1 is a possible D gene (5 bases). The CDR3 DNA reads TGTGCCAGCCGGGACTATGAGACCCTCCACTTT. It yields the protein CASRDYETLHF.